The 8 T cell receptor beta chains below come from one sample, sequenced in a study of blood T cells in healthy people across ages. Through a sample-barcoded 5' primer and a J-beta primer mix, a second PCR was run for roughly 6 to 12 cycles. MiXCR was run by TCRdb on the 5' RACE reads, yielding one entry per CDR3 protein. The profile covers approximately 800,000 distinct CDR3 sequences, with about 42% appearing a single time and 15% to 20% taken by the ten largest. Input material: blood. These receptors came from an elderly man in good health.

This chain connects TRBV5-1 to TRBJ1-2; TRBD1 is a possible D gene (5 bases). This CDR3 is built from 14 residues. Germline V gene data show CDR1 as SGHRS and CDR2 as YFSETQ. V was cut by 4 bases and J by 0 bases, with 10 bases left in between. This chain's CDR3 is CASSVDISNYGYTF. The CDR3 DNA reads TGCGCCAGCAGCGTGGACATTTCTAACTATGGCTACACCTTC.

This clonotype was picked up many times. A much larger clone lies a single base off, so this may be a read error. The V call is TRBV7-3, the J call TRBJ2-1; D remains ambiguous. The end of the DNA aligns better with TRBJ2-7, so the J call may be wrong. This CDR3 is built from 14 residues. Germline values: CDR1 SGHTA, CDR2 FQGTGA. Here the CDR3 DNA reads TGTGCCAGCAGCTTAGGTGACTCCTACAATGAGCAGTACTTC. This gives the protein CASSLGDSYNEQYF.

The chain carries TRBV12-3 or TRBV12-4 and TRBJ2-1; tentatively, D is TRBD2 (6 bases). This CDR3 is built from 17 residues. V lost 7 bases, J lost 0 bases, and 19 bases lay in between. As DNA, the CDR3 is TGTGCCAGCACCCGTTCGATAGCGGACGCCTCCTACAATGAGCAGTTCTTC. Its translation: CASTRSIADASYNEQFF.

The chain uses TRBV9 and TRBJ2-1; D not resolved. Germline values: CDR1 SGDLS, CDR2 YYNGEE. The CDR3 spans 11 residues. Between the trimmed V and J ends, which lost 3 bases and 8 bases, there was a span of 6 bases. The CDR3 DNA reads as TGTGCCAGCAGCGCGGGCTATGAGCAGTTCTTC. Translating gives CASSAGYEQFF.

V is TRBV6-4 and J is TRBJ1-2, with 9 bases fitting TRBD1. Germline assignment: CDR1 MRHNA and CDR2 SNTAGT. J was trimmed by 7 bases and V by 3 bases; bases with no gene match: 9. The CDR3 has 15 residues. The CDR3, as DNA: TGTGCCAGCAGTGAATCACCGGGACAGGGTTGTGGCTACACCTTC. As protein: CASSESPGQGCGYTF.

The gene calls are TRBV10-3 and TRBJ2-4, with a tentative D call TRBD1 (5 bases). Germline CDR1 reads ENHRY; CDR2 reads SYGVKD. Trimming stripped 2 bases from V and 0 bases from J, with 11 bases between. This CDR3 has 16 residues. CDR3 nucleotides: TGTGCCATCAGTGAGCGCGCAGGGCTAGCCAAAAACATTCAGTACTTC. Protein: CAISERAGLAKNIQYF.

This rearrangement joins TRBV6-5 to TRBJ1-4; 7 positions match TRBD1. V trimming: 6 bases; J trimming: 4 bases; junction bases outside the gene matches: 5. Germline CDR1 reads MNHEY; CDR2 reads SVGAGI. This CDR3 contains 14 residues. CDR3 nucleotides: TGTGCCAGCAGGAGGGACAGAAATAATGAAAAACTGTTTTTT. Its protein is CASRRDRNNEKLFF.

This clonotype came up a few times. V and J are TRBV12-3 or TRBV12-4 and TRBJ1-6, with a possible D match to TRBD1 (5 bases). The ends were cut back, 2 bases at V and 9 bases at J, with 14 bases in the middle. The CDR3 covers 15 residues. The CDR3 is CASSLRARGGSPLHF. DNA of the CDR3: TGTGCCAGCAGTTTAAGGGCGCGGGGCGGTTCACCCCTCCACTTT.